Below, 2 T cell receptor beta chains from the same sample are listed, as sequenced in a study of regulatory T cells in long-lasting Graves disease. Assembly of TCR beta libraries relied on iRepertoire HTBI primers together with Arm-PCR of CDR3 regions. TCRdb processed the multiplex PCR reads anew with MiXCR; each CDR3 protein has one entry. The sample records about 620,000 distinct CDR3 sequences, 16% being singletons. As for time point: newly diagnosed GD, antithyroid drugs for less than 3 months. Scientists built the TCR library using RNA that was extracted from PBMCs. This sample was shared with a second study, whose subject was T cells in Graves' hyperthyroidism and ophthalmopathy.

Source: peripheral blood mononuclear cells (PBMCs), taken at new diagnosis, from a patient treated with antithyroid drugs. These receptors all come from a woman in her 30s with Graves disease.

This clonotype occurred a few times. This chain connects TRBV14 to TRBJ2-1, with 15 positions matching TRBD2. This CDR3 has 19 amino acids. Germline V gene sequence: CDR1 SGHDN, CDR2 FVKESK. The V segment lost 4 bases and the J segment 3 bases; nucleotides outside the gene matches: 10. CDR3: CASSRGTGTSGGSYNEQFF. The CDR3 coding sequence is TGTGCCAGCAGCCGAGGTACAGGGACTAGCGGGGGGAGCTACAATGAGCAGTTCTTC.

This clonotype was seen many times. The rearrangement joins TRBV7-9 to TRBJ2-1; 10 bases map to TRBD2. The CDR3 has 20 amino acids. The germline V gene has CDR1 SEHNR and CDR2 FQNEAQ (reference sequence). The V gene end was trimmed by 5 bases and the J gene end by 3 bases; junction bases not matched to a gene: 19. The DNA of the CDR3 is TGTGCCAGCAGCGACGACAGACAGGGGCTACTAGCGGGAAGCTACAATGAGCAGTTCTTC. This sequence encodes CASSDDRQGLLAGSYNEQFF. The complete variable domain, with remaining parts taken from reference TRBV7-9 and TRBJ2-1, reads DTGVSQNPRHKITKRGQNVTFRCDPISEHNRLYWYRQTLGQGPEFLTYFQNEAQLEKSRLLSDRFSAERPKGSFSTLEIQRTEQGDSAMYLCASSDDRQGLLAGSYNEQFFGPGTRLTVL.